This T cell receptor beta chain was captured in a study of shared clonotypes between healthy human individuals. Findings of the study overall: An effect of sequencing depth on clonotype sharing among donors was expected.

This CDR3 has 13 residues. V lost 2 bases to trimming and J lost 9 bases; unmatched junction nucleotides: 5. From germline, CDR1 is GTSNPN and CDR2 SVGIG (reference sequence). Recent acute infections and vaccinations were absent in the healthy HIV-negative adult donors. PCR replicates performed on unsorted PBMC used around 310 ng DNA, around 30,000 T cell genomes. Sequencing was performed with immunoSEQ multiplex PCR; in TCRdb, only in-frame clones are kept and a portion is missing. This sample has 400,000 to 600,000 clones, with more than 75% found just once. Details on this clone: Its cognate antigen is unknown.

Sequencing used PBMCs. The TCR comes from a woman aged 35 to 49 in good health. Some clones in this sample may be carry-over from other donors' samples. The chain links TRBV30 to TRBJ2-1, with 9 bases that match TRBD2. CDR3 in DNA: TGTGCCTGGAGTTCCGGACTAGCGAGTGAGCAGTTCTTC. Translating gives CAWSSGLASEQFF.